This entry lists 13 T cell receptor beta chains sequenced from one sample in a study of blood T cell repertoires in COVID-19. TCRdb's copy holds only in-frame clones and misses some; the assay was immunoSEQ multiplex PCR. Seen here are approximately 220,000 clones, roughly four fifths observed once, and the top ten hold 3.6%. Source material: PBMCs or T cells enriched from blood (not recorded which). All receptors derive from a woman between 40 and 55 years old who had been exposed to COVID-19.

The chain joins TRBV7-6 to TRBJ2-7; a weak D match, TRBD2 (6 bases). V lost 5 bases, J lost 0 bases, and 29 bases lay in between. The length of the CDR3 is 20 residues. Germline loops: CDR1 SGHVS, CDR2 FNYEAQ. The CDR3 loop is CASSHMGAQGLTGGSYEQYF. The CDR3 bases are TGTGCCAGCAGCCATATGGGAGCCCAGGGACTCACCGGGGGCTCCTACGAGCAGTACTTC.

The chain couples TRBV19 to TRBJ1-4, with 8 bases identical to TRBD1. The CDR3 length is 15 residues. V lost 9 bases, J lost 8 bases, and 14 bases stayed unmatched. Germline CDR1 reads LNHDA; CDR2 reads SQIVND (reference sequence). The CDR3 DNA is TGTGCCAGCCATCCCCAGGGGGCTGGAGTGGAAAAACTGTTTTTT. Residues: CASHPQGAGVEKLFF.

This sequence joins TRBV6-2 or TRBV6-3 and TRBJ2-7; the match to TRBD2 covers 7 bases. The CDR3 totals 12 residues. V trimming: 4 bases; J trimming: 8 bases; junction bases outside the gene matches: 5. Germline-derived CDR1 and CDR2 are MNHEY and SVGEGT. The chain's CDR3 is CASSLGEGKQYF. The CDR3 DNA reads as TGTGCCAGCAGTTTGGGGGAGGGAAAGCAGTACTTC.

The chain carries TRBV3-1 (or the pseudogene TRBV3-2) and TRBJ2-5, with TRBD2 matching over 8 bases. Trimming at V came to 5 bases and at J to 1 base, leaving 12 bases not matched to a gene. The CDR3 has 17 residues. Germline V CDR1 and CDR2: LGHDT, YNNKEL (reference sequence). The CDR3 loop is CASSFHLNGGVQETQYF. In DNA form, the CDR3 reads TGTGCCAGCAGCTTTCACCTCAACGGGGGGGTCCAAGAGACCCAGTACTTC.

The V and J genes are TRBV30 and TRBJ2-7; D not resolved. This CDR3 contains 16 residues. CDR1 is GTSNPN and CDR2 is SVGIG in the germline V gene (reference sequence). V was pared by 0 bases and J by 0 bases, with 15 bases between. CDR3 in amino acids: CAWSVASTFYSYEQYF. CDR3 sequence (DNA): TGTGCCTGGAGTGTTGCCTCTACCTTCTACTCCTACGAGCAGTACTTC.

The rearrangement links TRBV4-3 to TRBJ1-2, with 11 bases lining up with TRBD1. Germline V gene sequence: CDR1 LGHNA, CDR2 YSLEER. V was pared by 4 bases and J by 7 bases, with 11 bases of the junction left unmatched. The CDR3 loop spans 16 amino acids. Written as DNA, the CDR3 is TGCGCCAGCAGCCCCGAAGCCGGGACAGGGGGTTTTGGCTACACCTTC. This gives the protein CASSPEAGTGGFGYTF.

The chain has TRBV28 and TRBJ1-5, with D possibly TRBD1 on 5 matching bases. The CDR3 extends over 15 amino acids. V lost 0 bases, J lost 5 bases, and 11 bases lay in between. Germline-derived CDR1 and CDR2 are MDHEN and SYDVKM. DNA of the CDR3: TGTGCCAGCAGTTTATGGGCAGGGCAGGATCAGCCCCAGCATTTT. Amino acids: CASSLWAGQDQPQHF. The complete variable domain, with remaining parts taken from reference TRBV28 and TRBJ1-5, reads DVKVTQSSRYLVKRTGEKVFLECVQDMDHENMFWYRQDPGLGLRLIYFSYDVKMKEKGDIPEGYSVSREKKERFSLILESASTNQTSMYLCASSLWAGQDQPQHFGDGTRLSIL.

The chain couples TRBV7-8 to TRBJ1-3; TRBD1 aligns across 8 bases. The CDR3 loop spans 15 amino acids. The germline CDR1 and CDR2 sequences are SGHVS and FQNEAQ. The V and J ends lost 2 bases and 4 bases, in that order; junction bases with no gene match: 4. The CDR3 loop is CASSLQGAHGNTIYF. The CDR3 DNA reads TGTGCCAGCAGCTTACAGGGGGCACACGGAAACACCATATATTTT.

The chain employs TRBV30 and TRBJ1-5; D is ambiguous. From germline, CDR1 is GTSNPN and CDR2 SVGIG (reference sequence). CDR3 length: 14 amino acids. Trimming stripped 1 base from V and 7 bases from J, with 14 bases between. The chain's CDR3 is CAWSARGLRQPQHF. DNA for the CDR3: TGTGCCTGGAGTGCTAGAGGGTTACGCCAGCCCCAGCATTTT.

In its sample, this clone was seen a few times. The chain has TRBV19 and TRBJ1-1; possibly TRBD1 for D (6 bases). V was cut by 7 bases and J by 7 bases, with 19 bases left in between. The CDR3 spans 14 residues. Germline CDR1 LNHDA, CDR2 SQIVND (reference sequence). The CDR3 protein is CASIVGAGASEAFF. The DNA of the CDR3 is TGTGCCAGTATTGTGGGGGCGGGGGCGAGTGAAGCTTTCTTT.

The chain joins TRBV5-1 to TRBJ1-1; D remains unclear. Germline CDR1 SGHRS, CDR2 YFSETQ. This CDR3 has 14 residues. Deletions cut 1 base from V and 7 bases from J, with 14 bases between. CDR3 bases: TGCGCCAGCAGCTTGTGGGAGACAAACCTTGAAGCTTTCTTT. Amino acids: CASSLWETNLEAFF.

In this sample, this clone turned up a few times. The V gene is TRBV28, the J gene TRBJ1-2; D possibly corresponds to TRBD1 (6 bases). Germline values: CDR1 MDHEN, CDR2 SYDVKM. The CDR3 is made up of 18 amino acids. V shed 1 base and J shed 2 bases, with 20 bases lying between them. The CDR3 sequence: CASSLYADGQGPNYGYTF. The CDR3 region has the DNA TGTGCCAGCAGTTTATACGCCGACGGCCAGGGGCCCAACTATGGCTACACCTTC.

This clone was seen just once. This chain links TRBV15 with TRBJ1-2; TRBD1 matches at 8 bases. The CDR3 has 15 amino acids. Germline lookup yields CDR1 LNHNV and CDR2 YYDKDF (reference sequence). Trimming took 5 bases from V and 5 from J; bases not matched to a gene: 10. CDR3 sequence (DNA): TGTGCCACCAGCCGATCGGACAGGGTACTTTATGGCTACACCTTC. Translation: CATSRSDRVLYGYTF.